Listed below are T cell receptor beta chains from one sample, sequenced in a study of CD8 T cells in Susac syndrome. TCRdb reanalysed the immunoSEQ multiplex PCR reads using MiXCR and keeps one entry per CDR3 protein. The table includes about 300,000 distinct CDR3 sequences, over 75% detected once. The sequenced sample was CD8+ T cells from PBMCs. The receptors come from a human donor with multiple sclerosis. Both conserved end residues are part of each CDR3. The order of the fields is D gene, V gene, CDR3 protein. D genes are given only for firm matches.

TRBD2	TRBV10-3	CAISGELAGGETQYF
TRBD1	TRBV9	CASSAVPGTGPYNEQFF
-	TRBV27	CASSISRQSYEQYF
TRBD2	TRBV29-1	CSAGSGSDTGELFF
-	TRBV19	CASSIGQGHYGYTF
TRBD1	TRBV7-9	CASSSPGQGAPETQYF
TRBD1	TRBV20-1	CSARDWRQGVKQPQHF
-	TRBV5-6	CASTLPGVVGNTTYF
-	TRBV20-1	CSAPGDGTPLNEQLF
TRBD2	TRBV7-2	CASSFFAGGPTDTQYF
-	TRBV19	CASSKNSGTEAFF
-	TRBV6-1	CATSKQGFSGANVLTF
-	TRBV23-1	CASSQSPPTSRQETQYF
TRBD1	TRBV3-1	CASSQAGGDTEAFF
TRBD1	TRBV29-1	CSVGQGVANEKLFF
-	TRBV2	CASRGLPKDTQYF
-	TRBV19	CASNQGYNEQFF